One and the same sample provided the 4 T cell receptor beta chains below, sequenced in a study of CD4 T cells in relation to SARS-CoV-2 and coronaviruses. The antigens of these receptors remain unknown. Before the COVID-19 pandemic, during about 2010-2019, CD4+ T cells were taken from unexposed donors. After nine to ten days of culture, CD4+ T cells were isolated. The repertoire was sequenced with immunoSEQ multiplex PCR; TCRdb's copy has only in-frame clones and lacks some. The data hold over 15,000 clones, with around four fifths observed a single time. The material sequenced was CD4+ T cells from PBMCs, cultured in vitro. The origin of the receptors is a human donor in good health.

This chain joins TRBV6-2 or TRBV6-3 and TRBJ1-4; unclear D gene. CDR3 length: 15 amino acids. The germline V gene encodes CDR1 MNHEY and CDR2 SVGEGT. V shed 2 bases and J shed 5 bases, with 12 bases lying between them. The CDR3 DNA reads as TGTGCCAGCAGTTACGGAGGTGACCCAAATGAAAAACTGTTTTTT. Protein: CASSYGGDPNEKLFF.

This clone was detected only once. The rearrangement links TRBV6-5 to TRBJ2-7, with TRBD1 matching 8 bases. The CDR3 has 14 amino acids. Germline V lookup: CDR1 MNHEY, CDR2 SVGAGI. With 6 bases clipped from V and 4 bases from J, the junction kept 8 bases outside the gene matches. CDR3 in amino acids: CASRDRAVQYEQYF. CDR3 coding DNA: TGTGCCAGCAGGGACAGGGCGGTACAATACGAGCAGTACTTC.

The rearrangement uses TRBV15 and TRBJ1-6, with TRBD1 as a possible D gene (5 bases). V lost 0 bases, J lost 7 bases, and 7 bases lay in between. This CDR3 is 14 amino acids long. Germline CDR1 LNHNV, CDR2 YYDKDF (reference sequence). Written as DNA, the CDR3 is TGTGCCACCAGCAGAGAAGGGGCGAATTCACCCCTCCACTTT. It is translated as CATSREGANSPLHF.

The gene calls are TRBV7-2 and TRBJ2-3; D is uncertain. The germline CDR1 and CDR2 sequences are SGHTA and FQGNSA. V lost 4 bases to trimming and J lost 5 bases, with 7 bases between them. The CDR3 extends over 12 amino acids. The CDR3 nucleotides are TGTGCCAGCAGCTACCATGGAGATACGCAGTATTTT. This gives the protein CASSYHGDTQYF.